The source of this T cell receptor (beta chain) is a study of monozygotic twins with inflammatory bowel disease. Overall study findings and caveats: Clonotype sharing was lower in IBD patients than healthy twins, most markedly with disease activity. Inverse Simpson values showed less TCRbeta diversity in IBD patients than in their healthy co-twins.

This CDR3 is built from 14 residues. Germline CDR1 is SGHTA and CDR2 is FQGTGA. Comment on this clonotype: Antigen unknown.

The RNA usage for each TCR library was around 3.5 ug of total RNA. Template switching incorporated UMIs with a 6-nucleotide sample barcode. TCRdb re-called the 5' RACE reads and catalogs CDR3 proteins one per entry, DNA excluded. The sample totals about 380,000 distinct CDR3 sequences. The sequenced sample consisted of blood. The gene calls are TRBV7-3 and TRBJ2-5; TCRdb selects TRBD1, and the lack of DNA leaves this call unchecked. This TCR came from a human donor with ulcerative colitis or Crohn's disease, or a healthy co-twin of an affected twin (not recorded which). The CDR3 reads CASSPNRAQETQYF.